This is a list of T cell receptor beta chains from one sample in a study of cytomegalovirus exposure and HLA in healthy donors. Here immunoSEQ multiplex PCR was the method, and the copy in TCRdb shows in-frame clones only, minus some. The data hold about 180,000 clones, with 79% observed a single time. Sequences were obtained from PBMCs. Receptors originate from a woman aged 40 to 50 in good health and CMV-seronegative. CDR3s include the opening cysteine and the closing phenylalanine or tryptophan. Each record gives: D gene, J gene, clone size, V gene, CDR3 length, CDR3 protein, CDR3 DNA. D genes are given only for firm matches. Clone sizes are given selectively: once, few, many, or a class where the clone is expanded.

>.|TRBJ1-2|once|TRBV13|15
CASSAHPTGNYGYTF
TGTGCCAGCAGCGCACACCCGACAGGCAACTATGGCTACACCTTC
>.|TRBJ2-2|.|TRBV6-4|14
CASSASSRTGELFF
TGTGCCAGCAGTGCATCCTCGAGGACCGGGGAGCTGTTTTTT
>TRBD1|TRBJ1-5|.|TRBV10-3|16
CAISGQGAGGNQPQHF
TGTGCCATCAGTGGACAGGGGGCCGGGGGCAATCAGCCCCAGCATTTT
>TRBD2|TRBJ2-1|.|TRBV7-9|15
CASSLSSGKGNEQFF
TGTGCCAGCAGCTTATCTAGCGGGAAGGGTAATGAGCAGTTCTTC
>.|TRBJ2-3|.|TRBV4-3|18
CASSQETGTPRGTDTQYF
TGCGCCAGCAGCCAGGAAACCGGGACACCGAGAGGGACAGATACGCAGTATTTT
>.|TRBJ2-7|once|TRBV25-1|14
CASSGRQEHYEQYF
TGTGCCAGCAGTGGCCGACAGGAGCACTACGAGCAGTACTTC
>.|TRBJ1-2|many|TRBV6-1|12
CASTREGYGYTF
TGTGCCAGCACTAGGGAGGGGTATGGCTACACCTTC
>.|TRBJ1-5|.|TRBV27|14
CASSPGQPNQPQHF
TGTGCCAGCAGTCCCGGACAGCCTAATCAGCCCCAGCATTTT
>.|TRBJ1-1|.|TRBV18|14
CASSPRDRNTEAFF
TGTGCCAGCTCACCACGCGACAGGAACACTGAAGCTTTCTTT
>.|TRBJ2-1|few|TRBV6-6|12
CASSYSSNEQFF
TGTGCCAGCAGTTACTCTTCGAATGAGCAGTTCTTC